Below, 25 T cell receptor beta chains from the same sample are listed, as sequenced in a study of CD8 T cells in Susac syndrome. Reverse transcription of roughly 0.5 to 1 ug RNA was performed with random hexamers. TCRdb re-called the immunoSEQ multiplex PCR reads with MiXCR, one entry per CDR3 protein. The sample has fewer than 60,000 distinct CDR3 sequences, around 95% seen once; the top ten hold 0.75%. Input material: CD8+ T cells from PBMCs. These receptor sequences come from a human donor with Susac syndrome.

The gene calls are TRBV29-1 and TRBJ1-2, with no clear D. The germline gives CDR1 SQVTM, CDR2 ANQGSEA. CDR3 length: 11 amino acids. V lost 6 bases and J 8 bases, leaving 13 bases between the germline ends. The CDR3 sequence is CSVISRGGYTF. CDR3 bases: TGCAGCGTCATAAGCCGGGGAGGCTACACCTTC.

This chain connects TRBV9 to TRBJ2-7, with 7 bases that match TRBD2. The CDR3 consists of 14 residues. Per germline, CDR1 SGDLS and CDR2 YYNGEE. The V gene end was trimmed by 0 bases and the J gene end by 7 bases; junction bases not matched to a gene: 7. The CDR3 DNA is TGTGCCAGCAGCGTAGGTGGGACTACCATTGAGCAGTACTTC. Residues: CASSVGGTTIEQYF.

This clonotype was detected once. The chain is built from TRBV13 and TRBJ1-1; D is uncertain. This CDR3 has 15 amino acids. Germline V lookup: CDR1 PRHDT, CDR2 FYEKMQ (reference sequence). V lost 5 bases, J lost 5 bases, and 18 bases lay in between. CDR3 sequence reads: CASSLKKVVGTEAFF. CDR3 nucleotide sequence: TGTGCCAGCAGCCTGAAAAAAGTGGTGGGAACTGAAGCTTTCTTT.

This sequence joins TRBV20-1 and TRBJ2-1; 10 bases line up with TRBD2. CDR3 length equals 15 residues. Trimming cost V 0 bases and J 9 bases; bases outside gene matches: 8. Per the germline V gene, CDR1 is DFQATT and CDR2 is SNEGSKA (reference sequence). CDR3 amino acids: CSARDLPSGGSEQFF. The DNA for the CDR3 is TGCAGTGCTAGAGATCTCCCTAGCGGGGGTAGTGAGCAGTTCTTC.

This chain joins TRBV29-1 and TRBJ2-2; D perhaps matches TRBD2 (7 bases). This CDR3 is built from 16 residues. The V gene's germline CDR1 is SQVTM and CDR2 ANQGSEA. With 0 bases removed from V and 6 bases from J, the gap between germline ends came to 17 bases. The CDR3 sequence: CSVEDLMAGAAGELFF. The CDR3 nucleotides are TGCAGCGTTGAAGATCTTATGGCGGGGGCAGCCGGGGAGCTGTTTTTT.

The rearrangement joins TRBV6-1 to TRBJ2-7, with TRBD1 identical over 7 bases. V gave up 8 bases and J gave up 0 bases; unmatched junction bases: 4. Germline V gene data show CDR1 as MNHNS and CDR2 as SASEGT. The CDR3 covers 13 residues. As DNA, the CDR3 is TGTGCCAGCTTGACAGGGAGCTCCTACGAGCAGTACTTC. Amino acids: CASLTGSSYEQYF.

The CDR3 reads CSVTQGAPGYTF. The CDR3 nucleotides read TGCAGTGTTACACAGGGGGCGCCTGGCTACACCTTC. This chain links TRBV20-1 with TRBJ1-2; 9 nucleotides line up with TRBD1. This CDR3 has 12 residues. CDR1 and CDR2 from the germline V gene are DFQATT and SNEGSKA (reference sequence). With V trimmed by 7 bases and J by 7 bases, 7 bases remained unmatched.

Here the CDR3 reads CAASDRGNEQFF. CDR3 DNA sequence: TGTGCCGCATCGGACAGGGGCAATGAGCAGTTCTTC. V and J are TRBV19 and TRBJ2-1, with 9 bases aligning to TRBD1. The V and J ends lost 11 bases and 6 bases, in that order; junction bases with no gene match: 5. Germline-derived CDR1 and CDR2 are LNHDA and SQIVND (reference sequence). The CDR3 totals 12 residues. The whole variable domain, remainder taken from reference TRBV19 and TRBJ2-1, is DGGITQSPKYLFRKEGQNVTLSCEQNLNHDAMYWYRQDPGQGLRLIYYSQIVNDFQKGDIAEGYSVSREKKESFPLTVTSAQKNPTAFYLCAASDRGNEQFFGPGTRLTVL.

V is TRBV12-5 and J is TRBJ2-5; TRBD2 aligns across 13 bases. Germline CDR1 and CDR2: LGHNT and FRNRAP. The CDR3 consists of 16 residues. V shed 1 base, J shed 5 bases, and the junction held 4 bases outside the gene matches. CDR3 sequence reads: CASGLGTSGGVETQYF. The CDR3 nucleotides read TGTGCTAGTGGTTTGGGGACTAGCGGGGGAGTGGAGACCCAGTACTTC.

This chain joins TRBV30 and TRBJ2-7; D is undetermined. The CDR3 covers 12 residues. The germline V gene encodes CDR1 GTSNPN and CDR2 SVGIG (reference sequence). Trimming removed 4 bases from V and 0 bases from J, with 7 bases in between. The CDR3 here is CAWMVSSYEQYF. Here the CDR3 DNA reads TGTGCCTGGATGGTCAGCTCCTACGAGCAGTACTTC.

The rearrangement joins TRBV20-1 to TRBJ2-1, with 12 bases matching TRBD2. The V gene's germline CDR1 is DFQATT and CDR2 SNEGSKA (reference sequence). V trimming: 3 bases; J trimming: 9 bases; junction bases outside the gene matches: 6. The CDR3 contains 14 residues. The CDR3 sequence: CSARGLAGGTEQFF. The DNA of the CDR3 is TGCAGTGCTAGGGGTCTAGCGGGGGGGACTGAGCAGTTCTTC.

The V call is TRBV19, the J call TRBJ1-5; 8 bases map to TRBD1. Germline loops: CDR1 LNHDA, CDR2 SQIVND (reference sequence). The V and J ends lost 5 bases and 0 bases, in that order; junction bases with no gene match: 6. The CDR3 is made up of 16 amino acids. The CDR3 is CASSATGEYSNQPQHF. The CDR3 nucleotides are TGTGCCAGTAGTGCGACAGGGGAGTATAGCAATCAGCCCCAGCATTTT.

The rearrangement joins TRBV30 to TRBJ2-1; possibly TRBD1 for D (5 bases). The CDR3 length is 12 residues. Germline CDR1 GTSNPN, CDR2 SVGIG (reference sequence). Deletions cut 3 bases from V and 5 bases from J, with 8 bases between. CDR3 amino acids: CAWREQDNEQFF. The DNA for the CDR3 is TGTGCCTGGAGGGAACAGGACAATGAGCAGTTCTTC.

J is TRBJ2-7 and V is TRBV7-2; 7 positions match TRBD2. The CDR3 is 16 amino acids. Germline CDR1 is SGHTA and CDR2 is FQGNSA. V lost 2 bases, J lost 3 bases, and 10 bases stayed unmatched. CDR3 coding DNA: TGTGCCAGCAGCTTAAGGTGGGACTACCCGTTCTACGAGCAGTACTTC. Translated, it gives CASSLRWDYPFYEQYF. The full variable domain, with the rest looked up from reference TRBV7-2 and TRBJ2-7, is GAGVSQSPSNKVTEKGKDVELRCDPISGHTALYWYRQSLGQGLEFLIYFQGNSAPDKSGLPSDRFSAERTGGSVSTLTIQRTQQEDSAVYLCASSLRWDYPFYEQYFGPGTRLTVT.

The V gene is TRBV7-8, the J gene TRBJ1-6; TRBD1 agrees at 7 bases. CDR1 SGHVS and CDR2 FQNEAQ come from the germline V gene. The CDR3 sequence is 17 residues long. J gave up 7 bases and V 1 base, and 10 bases lay outside the gene matches. This CDR3 is CASSLEVDRDPNSPLHF. The CDR3 region has the DNA TGTGCCAGCAGCTTAGAAGTCGACAGGGACCCAAATTCACCCCTCCACTTT.

J is TRBJ1-5 and V is TRBV6-1, with TRBD1 matching over 7 bases. Trimming cost V 8 bases and J 7 bases; bases outside gene matches: 5. This CDR3 is built from 12 residues. Looked up from germline, CDR1 is MNHNS and CDR2 is SASEGT. DNA of the CDR3: TGTGCCAGCTCGGAGGGGGCACAGCCCCAGCATTTT. Its protein is CASSEGAQPQHF.

The CDR3 bases are TGTGCCAGCAGGGACAACACCGGGGAGCTGTTTTTT. Its translation is CASRDNTGELFF. V gene TRBV9 combines with J gene TRBJ2-2; D not resolved. The germline V gene has CDR1 SGDLS and CDR2 YYNGEE. This CDR3 spans 12 amino acids. V lost 5 bases and J lost 2, with 4 bases in between. The full variable domain, with the rest looked up from reference TRBV9 and TRBJ2-2, is DSGVTQTPKHLITATGQRVTLRCSPRSGDLSVYWYQQSLDQGLQFLIQYYNGEERAKGNILERFSAQQFPDLHSELNLSSLELGDSALYFCASRDNTGELFFGEGSRLTVL.

The rearrangement links TRBV29-1 to TRBJ1-5; D is possibly TRBD1 (6 bases). CDR3 length equals 14 residues. Germline CDR1 reads SQVTM; CDR2 reads ANQGSEA. The CDR3 loop is CRLIGGPSNQPQHF. The DNA for the CDR3 is TGCAGGCTGATAGGGGGGCCTAGCAATCAGCCCCAGCATTTT.

The chain combines TRBV12-3 or TRBV12-4 with TRBJ2-1; D is unresolved. The V end was cut by 3 bases, the J end by 2 bases, with 11 bases between. CDR3 length: 15 amino acids. The CDR3 here is CASSLSRPPYNEQFF. The CDR3 DNA reads TGTGCCAGCAGTTTGTCCCGCCCCCCCTACAATGAGCAGTTCTTC.

The V and J genes are TRBV15 and TRBJ2-1, with D tentatively TRBD1 or TRBD2 (6 bases each). From germline, CDR1 is LNHNV and CDR2 YYDKDF (reference sequence). The CDR3 extends over 16 amino acids. V dropped 1 base and J dropped 4 bases, with 14 bases sitting between them. The CDR3 loop reads CATSRGLRGTYNEQFF. The CDR3 DNA sequence: TGTGCCACCAGCAGAGGCCTACGGGGGACATACAATGAGCAGTTCTTC.

The J gene is TRBJ1-1, the V gene TRBV29-1; D remains ambiguous. Per germline, CDR1 SQVTM and CDR2 ANQGSEA. The CDR3 extends over 11 amino acids. Trimming removed 8 bases at V and 4 bases at J, with 11 bases between. CDR3 sequence: CSLGKGTEAFF. Here the CDR3 DNA reads TGCAGCCTTGGGAAGGGCACTGAAGCTTTCTTT. The full variable domain, with the rest looked up from reference TRBV29-1 and TRBJ1-1, is SAVISQKPSRDICQRGTSLTIQCQVDSQVTMMFWYRQQPGQSLTLIATANQGSEATYESGFVIDKFPISRPNLTFSTLTVSNMSPEDSSIYLCSLGKGTEAFFGQGTRLTVV.

V and J are TRBV20-1 and TRBJ1-2; TRBD1 matches 10 bases. Germline V gene data show CDR1 as DFQATT and CDR2 as SNEGSKA (reference sequence). CDR3 length: 14 residues. V was pared by 4 bases and J by 8 bases, with 10 bases of the junction left unmatched. The CDR3 spells CSATPDRGLEGYTF. As DNA, the CDR3 is TGCAGTGCTACCCCAGACAGGGGGCTAGAAGGCTACACCTTC.

The chain has TRBV5-1 and TRBJ1-2, with TRBD1 matching 9 bases. Germline CDR1 is SGHRS and CDR2 is YFSETQ. This CDR3 spans 15 amino acids. Germline trimming cut 3 bases from V and 8 bases from J; bases unmatched to any gene: 11. CDR3 region: CASSSAGTGLIGYTF. CDR3 nucleotides: TGCGCCAGCAGCTCAGCCGGGACAGGGTTAATCGGCTACACCTTC.

V and J are TRBV11-2 and TRBJ2-2; D gene uncertain. The V and J ends lost 2 bases and 7 bases respectively, with 5 bases between them. In germline, CDR1 is SGHAT, CDR2 FQNNGV. The CDR3 contains 12 residues. The CDR3, as DNA: TGTGCCAGCAGCTTAACGGTCGGGGAGCTGTTTTTT. Protein sequence: CASSLTVGELFF.

The chain links TRBV23-1 to TRBJ1-4; no definite D call. TRBV23-1 qualifies as an ORF whose function is uncertain. V lost 5 bases and J lost 0, with 7 bases in between. CDR3 length: 14 residues. For the CDR3, the DNA is TGCGCCAGCAGTAACACCGCAACTAATGAAAAACTGTTTTTT. This gives the protein CASSNTATNEKLFF.